The 5 T cell receptor beta chains given below trace back to one sample, sequenced in a study of T cell responses to AZD1222 COVID-19 vaccine. The method was immunoSEQ multiplex PCR; TCRdb's version includes in-frame clones alone and lacks a portion of them. This sample carries approximately 110,000 clones, more than 70% of them seen once, and the ten largest clones take around 5%. The sample consisted of peripheral blood, taken on day 0 of AZD1222 vaccination. The receptors were gathered from an adult in good health.

This chain links TRBV28 with TRBJ1-2, with 9 bases identical to TRBD1. Trimming at V came to 6 bases and at J to 8 bases, leaving 7 bases not matched to a gene. The CDR3 contains 13 residues. CDR1 is MDHEN and CDR2 is SYDVKM in the germline V gene. CDR3 DNA: TGTGCCAGCAGCTGGACAGGGGCGAGCGGCTACACCTTC. Translated, it gives CASSWTGASGYTF.

V is TRBV7-9 and J is TRBJ1-4; D is undetermined. Germline assignment: CDR1 SEHNR and CDR2 FQNEAQ (reference sequence). Deletions cut 1 base from V and 8 bases from J, with 5 bases between. The CDR3 totals 12 residues. CDR3 in amino acids: CASSLGREKLFF. CDR3 sequence (DNA): TGTGCCAGCAGCTTAGGACGGGAAAAACTGTTTTTT.

The chain couples TRBV10-2 to TRBJ1-3; TRBD1 might be the D (6 bases). The CDR3 is 18 amino acids. Germline assignment: CDR1 WSHSY and CDR2 SAAADI. V was trimmed by 1 base and J by 0 bases, leaving 16 bases between them. The CDR3 is CASSELTPTGSSGNTIYF. Here the CDR3 DNA reads TGCGCCAGCAGTGAGTTGACACCGACAGGCAGCTCTGGAAACACCATATATTTT.

The rearrangement joins TRBV4-3 to TRBJ1-2, with TRBD1 as a possible D gene (5 bases). CDR1 is LGHNA, CDR2 YSLEER, per germline. The CDR3 consists of 14 residues. V was clipped by 5 bases and J by 2 bases, with 12 bases between them. The DNA for the CDR3 is TGCGCCAGCAGCGTCCACGACAGAAACTATGGCTACACCTTC. This translates into CASSVHDRNYGYTF.

The chain is built from TRBV5-6 and TRBJ1-1; the D is unclear. The germline V gene encodes CDR1 SGHDT and CDR2 YYEEEE. There are 13 residues in the CDR3. The V end lost 4 bases, the J end lost 6 bases, and 13 bases lay between the germline ends. CDR3 DNA sequence: TGTGCCAGCAGCCCCAGACCGGGCGCTGAAGCTTTCTTT. Amino acids: CASSPRPGAEAFF.